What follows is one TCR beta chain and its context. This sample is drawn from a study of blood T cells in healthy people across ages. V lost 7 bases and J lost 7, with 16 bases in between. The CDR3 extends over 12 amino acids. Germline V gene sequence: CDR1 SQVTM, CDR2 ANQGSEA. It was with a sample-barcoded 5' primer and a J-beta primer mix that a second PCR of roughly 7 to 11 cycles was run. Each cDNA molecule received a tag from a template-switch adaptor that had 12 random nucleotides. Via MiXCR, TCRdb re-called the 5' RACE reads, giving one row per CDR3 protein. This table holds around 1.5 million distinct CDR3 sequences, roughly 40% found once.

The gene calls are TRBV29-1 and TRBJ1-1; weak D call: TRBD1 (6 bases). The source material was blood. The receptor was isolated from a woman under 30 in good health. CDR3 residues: CSAARTDLEAFF. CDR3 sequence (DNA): TGCAGCGCCGCCCGGACAGACCTTGAAGCTTTCTTT.